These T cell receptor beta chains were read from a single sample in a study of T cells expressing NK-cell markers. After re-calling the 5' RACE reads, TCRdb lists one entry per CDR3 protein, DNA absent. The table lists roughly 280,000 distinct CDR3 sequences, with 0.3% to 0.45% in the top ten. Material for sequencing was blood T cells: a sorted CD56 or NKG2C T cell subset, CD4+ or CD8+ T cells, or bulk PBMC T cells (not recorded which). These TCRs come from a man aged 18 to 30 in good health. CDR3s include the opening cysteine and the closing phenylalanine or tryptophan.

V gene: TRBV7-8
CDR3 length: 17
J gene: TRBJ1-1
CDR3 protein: CASSLARIFRRGTEAFF

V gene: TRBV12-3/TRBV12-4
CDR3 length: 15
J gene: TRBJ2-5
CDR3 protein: CASSLARTSSETQYF

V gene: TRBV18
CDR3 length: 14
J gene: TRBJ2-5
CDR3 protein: CASSLAGWRETQYF

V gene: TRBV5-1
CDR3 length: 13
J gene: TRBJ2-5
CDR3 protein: CASSLQGAETQYF

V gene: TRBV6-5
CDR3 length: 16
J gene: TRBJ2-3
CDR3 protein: CASSYESGRAGDTQYF

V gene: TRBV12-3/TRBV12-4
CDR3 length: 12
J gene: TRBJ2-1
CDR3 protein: CASSFSWHEQFF

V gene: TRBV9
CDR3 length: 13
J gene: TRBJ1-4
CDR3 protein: CASSESQGEKLFF

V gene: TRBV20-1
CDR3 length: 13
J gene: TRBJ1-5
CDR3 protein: CSAPGTLNQPQHF

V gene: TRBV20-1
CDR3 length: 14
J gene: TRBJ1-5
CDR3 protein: CSAGGQGGNQPQHF

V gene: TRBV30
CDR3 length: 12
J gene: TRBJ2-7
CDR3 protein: CAWGLGVGEQYF

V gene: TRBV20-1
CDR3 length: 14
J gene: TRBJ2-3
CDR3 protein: CSGLPAISADTQYF

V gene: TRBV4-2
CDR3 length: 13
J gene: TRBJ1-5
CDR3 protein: CASSQDLGEPQHF

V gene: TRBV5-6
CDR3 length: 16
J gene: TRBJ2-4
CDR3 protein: CASSLEQLKAKNIQYF